A selection of T cell receptor beta chains follows, all from one sample in a study of B cell selection in AIRE deficiency. Libraries were prepared by immunoSEQ multiplex PCR; TCRdb keeps only in-frame clonotypes and omits some of them. The sample carries tens of thousands of clones, more than 95% recorded once. Sequencing input: conventional CD4+ T cells sorted from PBMCs. These receptors all stem from a human donor with AIRE deficiency. Each CDR3 is given with its conserved first and last residue. D genes are given only for firm matches. Only part of the rows carry a size: once, few, many, or a class if the clone is expanded.

cdr3_nt | cdr3_aa | clone_size | j_call | d_call | cdr3_length | v_call
TGTGCCAGTAGTACAAATCAAGGGTACAGATACAATGAGCAGTTCTTC | CASSTNQGYRYNEQFF | NA | TRBJ2-1 | NA | 16 | TRBV19
TGTGCCAGCAGCTTCTCGAGTCAGCCCCAGCATTTT | CASSFSSQPQHF | NA | TRBJ1-5 | NA | 12 | TRBV5-6
TGCAGCGCTAGACAGGGGGTTGGGTACACTGAAGCTTTCTTT | CSARQGVGYTEAFF | NA | TRBJ1-1 | TRBD1 | 14 | TRBV29-1
TGTGCCAGCAGCTCGGGACAGGAGAGCTATGGCTACACCTTC | CASSSGQESYGYTF | NA | TRBJ1-2 | TRBD1 | 14 | TRBV5-4
TGTGCCAGCAGCTTGGGGGCCTTTGGGCGGGGAGAACGGAACAATGAGCAGTTCTTC | CASSLGAFGRGERNNEQFF | NA | TRBJ2-1 | NA | 19 | TRBV5-6
TGTGCCAGCAGCCAAACTCTGACTGGCACAGATACGCAGTATTTT | CASSQTLTGTDTQYF | NA | TRBJ2-3 | NA | 15 | TRBV7-3
TGTGCCAGCAGCTTAGCGGGAGGGGCCGATACGCAGTATTTT | CASSLAGGADTQYF | NA | TRBJ2-3 | TRBD2 | 14 | TRBV7-9
TGTGCCAGCAGCGTACTAGCACCCGGGGGGAATGAGCAGTTCTTC | CASSVLAPGGNEQFF | NA | TRBJ2-1 | TRBD2 | 15 | TRBV11-2
TGCGCCAGCAGCCGAGGACAGGGGGCAAACACTGAAGCTTTCTTT | CASSRGQGANTEAFF | NA | TRBJ1-1 | TRBD1 | 15 | TRBV5-1
TGTGCCAGCAGCTTAGATCTAGGGGCTGGAAACACCATATATTTT | CASSLDLGAGNTIYF | NA | TRBJ1-3 | NA | 15 | TRBV7-2
TGTGCCAGCAGTGAAGGTAATAGCCCGAACAATGAGCAGTTCTTC | CASSEGNSPNNEQFF | NA | TRBJ2-1 | NA | 15 | TRBV6-1
TGTGCCAGCAGTTACGGGCAAGACTCTGGAAACACCATATATTTT | CASSYGQDSGNTIYF | NA | TRBJ1-3 | NA | 15 | TRBV6-5
TGTGCCAGCAGTACAGGGGGCGCGGCTGGAAACACCATATATTTT | CASSTGGAAGNTIYF | NA | TRBJ1-3 | TRBD1 | 15 | TRBV28
TGTGCCAGCAGCTTAGTTAGAGATAACAATGAGCAGTTCTTC | CASSLVRDNNEQFF | NA | TRBJ2-1 | NA | 14 | TRBV7-8
TGTGCCAGCAGTTCCCCACATCTGGGGTATCAGCCCCAGCATTTT | CASSSPHLGYQPQHF | NA | TRBJ1-5 | NA | 15 | TRBV28
TGTGCCAGCAGTGAACAAGTCACTGGAGGAAACACCATATATTTT | CASSEQVTGGNTIYF | NA | TRBJ1-3 | NA | 15 | TRBV2
TGTGCCAGCAGTCCCGACAGGGGGACCGGGGAGCTGTTTTTT | CASSPDRGTGELFF | once | TRBJ2-2 | TRBD1 | 14 | TRBV2
TGTGCCAGCAGTTTACGACAGCTCTATGGCTACACCTTC | CASSLRQLYGYTF | NA | TRBJ1-2 | NA | 13 | TRBV28
TGCGCCAGCAGCTTGGCCATGGCGGGGCCCGCCCTAGAGCAGTACTTC | CASSLAMAGPALEQYF | NA | TRBJ2-7 | NA | 16 | TRBV5-1
TGCAGTGCTAGAGATCCAATAAGGATCTTT | CSARDPIRIF | NA | TRBJ1-1 | NA | 10 | TRBV20-1
TGCGCCAGCAGCGCACTGGACAGGGGCACTAATGAAAAACTGTTTTTT | CASSALDRGTNEKLFF | NA | TRBJ1-4 | TRBD1 | 16 | TRBV5-1
TGCGCCAGCAGCCAGGGACAGGGAAGCTACCAGCCCCAGCATTTT | CASSQGQGSYQPQHF | NA | TRBJ1-5 | TRBD1 | 15 | TRBV4-3
TGTGCCAGCAGCCAAGCCAAATCGGGAGGGGATGGCTACACCTTC | CASSQAKSGGDGYTF | NA | TRBJ1-2 | NA | 15 | TRBV21-1
TGTGCCAGCAGCCCGGGACTAGCGGCCCTCGGGGGGGAGACCCAGTACTTC | CASSPGLAALGGETQYF | NA | TRBJ2-5 | TRBD2 | 17 | TRBV7-2
TGTGCCAGCACCTCACGGGACCCCTCCTACGAGCAGTACTTC | CASTSRDPSYEQYF | NA | TRBJ2-7 | NA | 14 | TRBV7-8
TGTGCCAGCAGGGGTGGGGAGGTGGTGACCCAGTACTTC | CASRGGEVVTQYF | few | TRBJ2-5 | NA | 13 | TRBV27
TGTGCCAGCAGCTTAGAAGGGAACAATCAGCCCCAGCATTTT | CASSLEGNNQPQHF | once | TRBJ1-5 | NA | 14 | TRBV7-9
TGTGCCAGCAGCTTAGTGACAGGGACTAGGGGTGAGCAGTTCTTC | CASSLVTGTRGEQFF | once | TRBJ2-1 | NA | 15 | TRBV11-2
TGTGCCAGCAGCTTGGTAGGCGGCGGCCGATACGAGCAGTACTTC | CASSLVGGGRYEQYF | once | TRBJ2-7 | NA | 15 | TRBV5-5
TGCGCCAGCAGCTTAATGGGCAATTTCCAAGAGACCCAGTACTTC | CASSLMGNFQETQYF | NA | TRBJ2-5 | NA | 15 | TRBV5-1
TGTGCCAGTAGTAGGGACGGATACTACGAGCAGTACTTC | CASSRDGYYEQYF | NA | TRBJ2-7 | NA | 13 | TRBV19
TGTGCCAGCTCACCCCTCCCGGGACAGGGGCAGTATTTT | CASSPLPGQGQYF | NA | TRBJ2-3 | TRBD1 | 13 | TRBV18
TGCGCCAGCAGCTTGGCCACTTTCTACGAGCAGTACTTC | CASSLATFYEQYF | NA | TRBJ2-7 | NA | 13 | TRBV5-1
TGTGCCAGCAGCTCCCCAAATCAGGGGTGGGATTCACCCCTCCACTTT | CASSSPNQGWDSPLHF | NA | TRBJ1-6 | NA | 16 | TRBV5-4
TGCGCCAGCAGCCAAGACGGGGAGACAGGGACCGGCTACACCTTC | CASSQDGETGTGYTF | NA | TRBJ1-2 | TRBD1 | 15 | TRBV4-3
TGTGCCAGCAGCCCTAGGGCGGGCTATGGCTACACCTTC | CASSPRAGYGYTF | NA | TRBJ1-2 | NA | 13 | TRBV7-9
TGCGCCAGCAGCTTGTTTGGGGCCGTGGGTGAAAAACTGTTTTTT | CASSLFGAVGEKLFF | once | TRBJ1-4 | NA | 15 | TRBV5-1